A single sample gave rise to the 10 T cell receptor beta chains below, sequenced in a study of cytotoxic CD8 clonotypes in ibrutinib-treated CLL. TCRdb's table, derived via immunoSEQ multiplex PCR, lists solely in-frame clones and lacks some. The table lists some 120,000 clones, around 80% of them singletons. The source material was PBMCs, sampled after 24 months of ibrutinib treatment. The receptors shown here come from a human donor with chronic lymphocytic leukemia.

V gene TRBV11-2 combines with J gene TRBJ2-7; 9 positions match TRBD1. Germline V gene data show CDR1 as SGHAT and CDR2 as FQNNGV. The length of the CDR3 is 16 residues. The junction had 11 bases not matched to a gene; V was cut back by 1 base and J by 7 bases. The CDR3 is CASSLAVGTGPWEQYF. DNA of the CDR3: TGTGCCAGCAGCTTAGCCGTAGGGACAGGGCCGTGGGAGCAGTACTTC.

This clone was seen a few times. The chain employs TRBV20-1 and TRBJ1-2, with no clear D. V was pared by 1 base and J by 10 bases, with 7 bases between. CDR1 DFQATT and CDR2 SNEGSKA come from the germline V gene (reference sequence). The CDR3 covers 10 residues. CDR3 nucleotides: TGCAGTGCTAGAGCCCCATCCTACACCTTC. Translation: CSARAPSYTF.

The chain is built from TRBV11-2 and TRBJ2-7; D is uncertain. The CDR3 is 12 residues long. Trimming pared 1 base from V and 3 bases from J, leaving 4 bases between. Germline CDR1 is SGHAT and CDR2 is FQNNGV. CDR3 nucleotides: TGTGCCAGCAGCTTAGTGTTCTACGAGCAGTACTTC. Encoded protein: CASSLVFYEQYF. The full variable domain, in which reference TRBV11-2 and TRBJ2-7 provide the parts outside the CDR3, is EAGVAQSPRYKIIEKRQSVAFWCNPISGHATLYWYQQILGQGPKLLIQFQNNGVVDDSQLPKDRFSAERLKGVDSTLKIQPAKLEDSAVYLCASSLVFYEQYFGPGTRLTVT.

The chain recombines TRBV5-8 with TRBJ2-5; a weak D match, TRBD2 (5 bases). The CDR3 is made up of 14 amino acids. Germline CDR1 reads SGHTS; CDR2 reads YDEGEE. V was cut by 0 bases and J by 9 bases, with 15 bases left in between. In DNA form, the CDR3 reads TGTGCCAGCAGCTTGGGCCTAGCCGTCCCAGCCCAGTACTTC. Translated, it gives CASSLGLAVPAQYF.

This clone has just one count. One end of the junction is discordant with germline, which a read error may explain. The chain links TRBV2 to TRBJ2-3; no clear D. The germline CDR1 and CDR2 sequences are SNHLY and FYNNEI. The CDR3 runs to 13 residues. CDR3 nucleotides: TGTGCCACCAGTCTGAGTTTCATGGATACGCAGTATTTT. Its protein is CATSLSFMDTQYF.

As regards this clone: The junction differs from germline at one of its ends, possibly a read error. The chain links TRBV19 to TRBJ2-5; D is unresolved. This CDR3 region has 14 residues. In germline, CDR1 is LNHDA, CDR2 SQIVND (reference sequence). The DNA of the CDR3 is TGTGCTAGTAGCCCGGACCCTGCTCAAGAGACCCAGTACTTC. Translating gives CASSPDPAQETQYF.

V and J are TRBV11-2 and TRBJ2-5; 9 bases match TRBD1. This CDR3 region has 13 residues. The V segment lost 6 bases and the J segment 5 bases; nucleotides outside the gene matches: 4. Germline V lookup: CDR1 SGHAT, CDR2 FQNNGV. CDR3 sequence (DNA): TGTGCCAGCAGAGGGACAGGGAGTGAGACCCAGTACTTC. Translating gives CASRGTGSETQYF.

The V call is TRBV6-5, the J call TRBJ1-6; a possible D gene is TRBD1 (5 bases). The ends were cut back, 5 bases at V and 7 bases at J, with 12 bases in the middle. The length of the CDR3 is 14 residues. Germline CDR1 MNHEY, CDR2 SVGAGI. The CDR3: CASSESGGNSPLHF. The CDR3 region has the DNA TGTGCCAGCAGTGAATCGGGGGGAAATTCACCCCTCCACTTT.

The genes are TRBV9 and TRBJ1-3; D may be TRBD1 (6 bases). The CDR3 is 16 residues long. CDR1 and CDR2 from the germline V gene are SGDLS and YYNGEE. The V end lost 0 bases, the J end lost 3 bases, and 13 bases lay between the germline ends. This CDR3 reads CASSVARGGLGNTIYF. For the CDR3, the DNA is TGTGCCAGCAGCGTAGCTAGAGGGGGGCTTGGAAACACCATATATTTT.

This rearrangement joins TRBV5-1 to TRBJ2-7; D unclear. Trimming took 4 bases from V and 1 from J, leaving 21 bases between them. CDR1 and CDR2 from the germline V gene are SGHRS and YFSETQ. This CDR3 has 17 residues. The CDR3 DNA reads TGCGCCAGCAGCCCCTCTCGAACGTCGCGCCGTTCCTACGAGCAGTACTTC. The encoded protein is CASSPSRTSRRSYEQYF. The full variable domain, in which reference TRBV5-1 and TRBJ2-7 provide the parts outside the CDR3, is KAGVTQTPRYLIKTRGQQVTLSCSPISGHRSVSWYQQTPGQGLQFLFEYFSETQRNKGNFPGRFSGRQFSNSRSEMNVSTLELGDSALYLCASSPSRTSRRSYEQYFGPGTRLTVT.